Below, one T cell receptor beta chain is given with its context. After removal of 4 bases from V and 8 bases from J, the junction contained 10 bases not matched to a gene. This CDR3 spans 14 amino acids. CDR1 and CDR2 from the germline V gene are SGHDN and FVKESK. This sample is drawn from a study of shared clonotypes between healthy human individuals. Clones were read by immunoSEQ multiplex PCR, and TCRdb kept only the in-frame ones, dropping some. The sample lists 2 million to 2.5 million clones, over 90% occurring once. The gene calls are TRBV14 and TRBJ1-1, with 7 bases aligning to TRBD1. Input material: naive CD4+ T cells from PBMCs. The subset here: CD45RA+ positively selected. This receptor was identified in a young man in good health. Some clones in this sample may be carry-over from other donors' samples. The CDR3 coding sequence is TGTGCCAGCAGCCCGACACCGAGGGGGCAGGAAGCTTTCTTT. This translates into CASSPTPRGQEAFF.